This TCR beta chain was identified during a study of blood T cells in healthy people across ages. A second PCR of about 7 to 11 cycles used a sample-barcoded 5' primer and a J-beta primer mix. TCRdb processed the 5' RACE reads anew with MiXCR; each CDR3 protein has one entry. The profile covers about 720,000 distinct CDR3 sequences, with roughly 20% appearing a single time and about 22% taken by the ten largest. Trimming stripped 6 bases from V and 3 bases from J, with 15 bases between. In germline, CDR1 is DFQATT, CDR2 SNEGSKA (reference sequence). The CDR3 is 15 amino acids. Sequenced sample: blood. This chain links TRBV20-1 with TRBJ1-6, with D unclear. This sequence originates from a man aged 65 to 79 in good health. CDR3 region: CSARSVSSYNSPLHF. CDR3 nucleotides: TGCAGTGCGAGAAGTGTCAGTAGCTATAATTCACCCCTCCACTTT.